This TCR beta chain was identified during a study of T cells after yellow fever vaccination. Points from the study as a whole: Post-booster repertoires contained most primary-vaccination clones again (roughly 95% CD4, around 89% CD8). Contaminants from the bulk population, in the form of abundant clonotypes, could be found in FACS-sorted repertoires.

For TCR, cDNA came from 5'RACE template switching, which added a universal primer site and UMIs. MiXCR was run by TCRdb on the 5' RACE reads, yielding one entry per CDR3 protein. The sample records 110,000 to 150,000 distinct CDR3 sequences, just over 6.5% being singletons. This clonotype was found many times. Antigen unknown. CDR1 is SNHLY and CDR2 is FYNNEI in the germline V gene. The V gene lost 2 bases and the J gene lost 1 base, with 11 bases spanning the gap. CDR3 size: 15 residues. The rearrangement uses TRBV2 and TRBJ1-1; D is possibly TRBD1 (6 bases). The sequences come from CD4+ T cells sorted from PBMCs, collected 10 days after the yellow fever booster vaccination. The origin of this receptor is a man aged 25-45 years who received the YFV17D yellow fever vaccine. This CDR3 reads CASSESRTENTEAFF. CDR3 sequence (DNA): TGTGCCAGCAGTGAATCACGGACAGAGAACACTGAAGCTTTCTTT. Based on the CDR3 plus reference TRBV2 and TRBJ1-1, the full variable domain is EPEVTQTPSHQVTQMGQEVILRCVPISNHLYFYWYRQILGQKVEFLVSFYNNEISEKSEIFDDQFSVERPDGSNFTLKIRSTKLEDSAMYFCASSESRTENTEAFFGQGTRLTVV.